This TCR beta chain was identified during a study of T cells in Graves' hyperthyroidism and ophthalmopathy. CDR1 SGHAT and CDR2 FQNNGV come from the germline V gene. This CDR3 is built from 16 residues. The V gene lost 5 bases and the J gene lost 5 bases, with 21 bases spanning the gap. Amplification targeted TCR beta CDR3 regions from RNA transcripts. Carried out on the TCR CDR3, a first-round RT-PCR used the HTBI primer set. TCRdb called the multiplex PCR reads again in MiXCR, with one record for every CDR3 protein. The sample holds fewer than 450,000 distinct CDR3 sequences, about 15% seen once. Sequencing was done on a sample of blood. The clonotype comes from a woman aged 25 to 39 with Graves' hyperthyroidism that later progressed to Graves' ophthalmopathy. J is TRBJ2-5 and V is TRBV11-2; TRBD2 is a possible D gene (5 bases). The CDR3 protein is CASSDPPPWLAETQYF. CDR3 nucleotides: TGTGCCAGCAGCGACCCCCCTCCTTGGTTAGCGGAGACCCAGTACTTC.